This passage covers 32 T cell receptor beta chains from one sample sequenced in a study of blood T cell repertoires in COVID-19. Assay: immunoSEQ multiplex PCR; the TCRdb copy retains only in-frame clones and omits some. The data show tens of thousands of clones, 70% to 80% seen once. What was sequenced was peripheral blood. The receptor source for this set is a man between 65 and 85 years old with acute or convalescent COVID-19.

There are many counts of this clone. This chain connects TRBV7-2 to TRBJ2-5; D is perhaps TRBD2 (6 bases). The germline gives CDR1 SGHTA, CDR2 FQGNSA. The CDR3 has 15 amino acids. Trimming removed 0 bases from V and 5 bases from J, with 13 bases in between. The CDR3 here is CASSLARGSGETQYF. In DNA form, the CDR3 reads TGTGCCAGCAGCTTAGCGCGGGGCTCGGGGGAGACCCAGTACTTC.

J is TRBJ2-5 and V is TRBV3-1 (or the pseudogene TRBV3-2), with no clear D. Germline CDR1 LGHDT, CDR2 YNNKEL (reference sequence). This CDR3 is built from 12 residues. Trimming left V 1 base short and J 4 bases short, with 4 bases between. For the CDR3, the DNA is TGTGCCAGCAGCCAAGCCCGAGAGACCCAGTACTTC. Amino acids: CASSQARETQYF.

This clone was seen more than once but under ten times. The chain couples TRBV10-3 to TRBJ1-2; 8 nucleotides align to TRBD1. J lost 0 bases, V lost 8 bases, and 5 bases had no gene match. CDR1 ENHRY and CDR2 SYGVKD come from the germline V gene. The CDR3 loop spans 14 amino acids. The CDR3 DNA reads as TGTGCCATCGGGACAGGTTCAGCTAACTATGGCTACACCTTC. Its protein is CAIGTGSANYGYTF.

This clone has a count of ten or more. The chain uses TRBV11-2 and TRBJ2-7; tentative D call: TRBD1 (6 bases). V dropped 3 bases and J dropped 6 bases, with 12 bases sitting between them. The CDR3 has 13 residues. Germline V lookup: CDR1 SGHAT, CDR2 FQNNGV. The CDR3: CASSLAGAGEQYF. For the CDR3, the DNA is TGTGCCAGCAGCTTGGCAGGGGCAGGCGAGCAGTACTTC.

There are a few counts of this clone. The chain recombines TRBV7-2 with TRBJ1-2; D remains ambiguous. V lost 1 base, J lost 8 bases, and 11 bases lay in between. Per germline, CDR1 SGHTA and CDR2 FQGNSA. The CDR3 runs 13 residues. The CDR3 spells CASSLERRAGYTF. For the CDR3, the DNA is TGTGCCAGCAGCTTAGAAAGGCGGGCGGGCTACACCTTC.

This rearrangement joins TRBV7-8 to TRBJ2-3; TRBD2 agrees at 14 bases. Unmatched junction bases numbered 6, after V lost 1 base and J lost 0 bases. Germline V lookup: CDR1 SGHVS, CDR2 FQNEAQ. CDR3 length: 19 amino acids. The CDR3: CASSLGGTSGSWSTDTQYF. The CDR3 DNA is TGTGCCAGCAGCTTAGGGGGGACTAGCGGGAGTTGGAGCACAGATACGCAGTATTTT.

The rearrangement joins TRBV27 to TRBJ2-3; TRBD2 might be the D (6 bases). The CDR3 consists of 13 residues. V was cut by 6 bases and J by 1 base, with 8 bases left in between. Germline V gene sequence: CDR1 MNHEY, CDR2 SMNVEV (reference sequence). The CDR3, as DNA: TGTGCCAGCAGCCGGAGGGGCACAGATACGCAGTATTTT. This codes for CASSRRGTDTQYF.

Concerning this clone: Germline is not matched at one junction end, which may reflect a read error. This chain connects TRBV28 to TRBJ1-2; unclear D gene. The CDR3 contains 14 residues. From germline, CDR1 is MDHEN and CDR2 SYDVKM. The CDR3 region is CVSSPRPRGYGYTF. CDR3 nucleotide sequence: TGTGTCAGCAGTCCTCGACCGAGAGGCTATGGCTACACCTTC.

This clone has only a few counts. The chain uses TRBV9 and TRBJ2-1, with 14 bases matching TRBD2. Unmatched junction bases numbered 6, after V lost 3 bases and J lost 1 base. Germline values: CDR1 SGDLS, CDR2 YYNGEE. This CDR3 is built from 18 residues. The DNA of the CDR3 is TGTGCCAGCAGCGGGGGGACTAGCGGGAGCCATTCCTACAATGAGCAGTTCTTC. This encodes CASSGGTSGSHSYNEQFF.

The sample holds one count of this clone. The chain links TRBV10-3 to TRBJ2-1; 13 bases are a match to TRBD2. Looked up from germline, CDR1 is ENHRY and CDR2 is SYGVKD. Germline trimming cut 3 bases from V and 9 bases from J; bases unmatched to any gene: 5. CDR3 length equals 15 residues. The CDR3 DNA is TGTGCCATCAGTGAACTAGCGGGAGGGCCGACTGAGCAGTTCTTC. Its translation: CAISELAGGPTEQFF.

V is TRBV7-9 and J is TRBJ2-1; 8 nucleotides line up with TRBD2. The CDR3 length is 13 residues. Germline values: CDR1 SEHNR, CDR2 FQNEAQ (reference sequence). V trimming: 8 bases; J trimming: 4 bases; junction bases outside the gene matches: 4. The CDR3, as DNA: TGTGCCAGCGGTAGCGGGACGTACAATGAGCAGTTCTTC. Encoded protein: CASGSGTYNEQFF.

Ten or more counts support this clone. V usage is TRBV7-2 and J usage is TRBJ2-1, with 13 bases matching TRBD2. The CDR3 loop spans 16 amino acids. CDR1 and CDR2 from the germline V gene are SGHTA and FQGNSA. The V gene end was trimmed by 5 bases and the J gene end by 10 bases; junction bases not matched to a gene: 11. In nucleotides, the CDR3 is TGTGCCAGCAGCGTACTAGCGGGAGGGCCCATGGGGGAGCAGTTCTTC. Translated: CASSVLAGGPMGEQFF.

This clone is a singleton in its sample. The chain has TRBV13 and TRBJ1-2, with 7 nucleotides matching TRBD1. This CDR3 is built from 15 residues. After removal of 4 bases from V and 2 bases from J, the junction contained 7 bases not matched to a gene. CDR1 and CDR2 from the germline V gene are PRHDT and FYEKMQ (reference sequence). The CDR3 DNA reads TGTGCCAGCAGCTATTACGGGACAGAGAACTATGGCTACACCTTC. Translated, it gives CASSYYGTENYGYTF.

This clone appeared once. The V and J genes are TRBV4-3 and TRBJ1-2; a possible D gene is TRBD1 (5 bases). V lost 1 base, J lost 5 bases, and 17 bases lay in between. The CDR3 has 16 residues. Germline values: CDR1 LGHNA, CDR2 YSLEER. The CDR3 region is CASSQAFALGVYGYTF. The CDR3 region has the DNA TGCGCCAGCAGCCAAGCCTTTGCGCTAGGGGTGTATGGCTACACCTTC.

The gene calls are TRBV5-1 and TRBJ1-1, with 7 bases matching TRBD1. CDR3 length: 14 residues. CDR1 SGHRS and CDR2 YFSETQ come from the germline V gene. V dropped 4 bases and J dropped 3; count of bases not matched to a gene: 6. CDR3 amino acids: CASSLTGDYTEAFF. CDR3 sequence (DNA): TGCGCCAGCAGCCTTACAGGGGACTACACTGAAGCTTTCTTT.

This clone has only one observation. The chain recombines TRBV3-1 (or the pseudogene TRBV3-2) with TRBJ2-7; a possible D gene is TRBD2 (5 bases). This CDR3 is built from 15 residues. V gave up 0 bases and J gave up 7 bases, with 16 bases separating them. Germline CDR1 is LGHDT and CDR2 is YNNKEL (reference sequence). This CDR3 reads CASSQDRISGREQYF. For the CDR3, the DNA is TGTGCCAGCAGCCAAGATCGTATCAGCGGTCGGGAGCAGTACTTC.

This sequence joins TRBV5-1 and TRBJ2-5; 7 bases are shared with TRBD2. CDR1 and CDR2 (germline): SGHRS, YFSETQ. V lost 0 bases and J lost 2; bases outside the gene matches: 1. CDR3 length: 14 amino acids. For the CDR3, the DNA is TGCGCCAGCAGCTTGGAGCGGGAACAAGAGACCCAGTACTTC. As protein: CASSLEREQETQYF.

This clone was seen a few times. The J gene is TRBJ2-2, the V gene TRBV5-4, with TRBD2 matching 9 bases. Germline V CDR1 and CDR2: SGHNT, YYREEE (reference sequence). J was trimmed by 4 bases and V by 5 bases; bases with no gene match: 6. CDR3 size: 15 residues. CDR3 DNA: TGTGCCAGCAGGTTAGCGGGAGAAATCACCGGGGAGCTGTTTTTT. Residues: CASRLAGEITGELFF.

The CDR3 sequence is CASSQSRGESGANVLTF. The CDR3 coding sequence is TGTGCCAGCTCACAATCCAGGGGAGAATCTGGGGCCAACGTCCTGACTTTC. The gene calls are TRBV18 and TRBJ2-6, with TRBD1 as a possible D gene (6 bases). Germline V gene data show CDR1 as KGHSH and CDR2 as LQKENI. The CDR3 consists of 17 residues. Trimming stripped 4 bases from V and 1 base from J, with 14 bases between.

This clone was counted a few times. The chain combines TRBV19 with TRBJ2-2; 7 nucleotides match TRBD2. Germline CDR1 LNHDA, CDR2 SQIVND (reference sequence). V gave up 6 bases and J gave up 6 bases; unmatched junction bases: 10. The CDR3 length is 15 residues. The CDR3 protein is CASRVSGGLPGELFF. CDR3 in DNA: TGTGCCAGTAGGGTGTCGGGAGGCCTTCCCGGGGAGCTGTTTTTT.

V is TRBV7-9 and J is TRBJ2-3, with a tentative D call TRBD1 (6 bases). This CDR3 is 14 amino acids long. CDR1 and CDR2 (germline): SEHNR, FQNEAQ (reference sequence). V lost 9 bases and J lost 1, with 14 bases in between. The CDR3 spells CASSGVTGTDTQYF. In DNA form, the CDR3 reads TGTGCCAGTTCAGGGGTCACTGGCACAGATACGCAGTATTTT.

This chain connects TRBV2 to TRBJ1-2, with TRBD1 matching over 9 bases. V gave up 9 bases and J gave up 3 bases; unmatched junction bases: 8. CDR1 and CDR2 from the germline V gene are SNHLY and FYNNEI. The CDR3 has 14 residues. For the CDR3, the DNA is TGTGCCAGTAGACGAGGACAGGGGTACTATGGCTACACCTTC. It codes for CASRRGQGYYGYTF.

This chain's CDR3 is CASSLDRGIQYF. The CDR3 DNA is TGTGCCAGCAGCTTGGATAGGGGGATTCAGTACTTC. The chain recombines TRBV5-4 with TRBJ2-4, with D maybe TRBD1 (6 bases). Trimming left V 0 bases short and J 10 bases short, with 8 bases between. This CDR3 has 12 residues. Germline CDR1 reads SGHNT; CDR2 reads YYREEE (reference sequence).

The chain carries TRBV13 and TRBJ1-2, with no clear D. Trimming left V 4 bases short and J 0 bases short, with 21 bases between. The CDR3 is made up of 18 amino acids. CDR1 PRHDT and CDR2 FYEKMQ come from the germline V gene (reference sequence). CDR3 amino acids: CASSSKEEGRAANYGYTF. CDR3 DNA sequence: TGTGCCAGCAGCTCCAAGGAAGAGGGAAGGGCAGCTAACTATGGCTACACCTTC.

The CDR3 bases are TGTGCCATCCTACCGGGACAGGCGAACACTGAAGCTTTCTTT. Its translation: CAILPGQANTEAFF. The chain uses TRBV7-2 and TRBJ1-1, with 8 bases aligning to TRBD1. The length of the CDR3 is 14 residues. CDR1 SGHTA and CDR2 FQGNSA come from the germline V gene. The V segment lost 10 bases and the J segment 1 base; nucleotides outside the gene matches: 8.

The CDR3 is CASSLAHPSGSSYNEQFF. The CDR3 bases are TGTGCCAGCAGCTTAGCGCACCCTAGCGGGAGCTCCTACAATGAGCAGTTCTTC. The chain carries TRBV7-6 and TRBJ2-1, with 10 bases matching TRBD2. Trimming at V came to 0 bases and at J to 0 bases, leaving 5 bases not matched to a gene. The CDR3 length is 18 residues. The germline V gene encodes CDR1 SGHVS and CDR2 FNYEAQ.

V is TRBV5-1 and J is TRBJ2-2; D perhaps matches TRBD2 (6 bases). The CDR3 is made up of 14 amino acids. V was trimmed by 5 bases and J by 2 bases, leaving 10 bases between them. Looked up from germline, CDR1 is SGHRS and CDR2 is YFSETQ. This CDR3 is CASRAGSNTGELFF. CDR3 bases: TGCGCCAGCAGAGCGGGTTCAAACACCGGGGAGCTGTTTTTT.

In this sample, this clone turned up once. This chain uses TRBV10-2 with TRBJ1-4; tentative D call: TRBD1 (6 bases). Trimming removed 10 bases from V and 8 bases from J, with 11 bases in between. CDR3 length equals 11 residues. Germline CDR1 is WSHSY and CDR2 is SAAADI. CDR3 DNA sequence: TGCGCCACCAAGGGGGGGGAAAAACTGTTTTTT. Amino acid sequence: CATKGGEKLFF.

The rearrangement uses TRBV5-1 and TRBJ1-2, with TRBD1 identical over 8 bases. Germline V gene lookup returns CDR1 SGHRS and CDR2 YFSETQ. This CDR3 is built from 15 residues. Losses at the gene ends were 1 base for V and 0 bases for J; bases not matched to a gene: 2. CDR3 sequence (DNA): TGCGCCAGCAGCTTGACAGGGGGAGCTAACTATGGCTACACCTTC. This translates into CASSLTGGANYGYTF.

J is TRBJ1-6 and V is TRBV19; D is ambiguous. V was pared by 3 bases and J by 10 bases, with 7 bases between. This CDR3 spans 12 amino acids. CDR1 and CDR2 from the germline V gene are LNHDA and SQIVND (reference sequence). In nucleotides, the CDR3 is TGTGCCAGTAGTATCGCCGGGTCACCCCTCCACTTT. Protein: CASSIAGSPLHF.

This chain links TRBV4-3 with TRBJ2-1; possibly TRBD1 for D (5 bases). Germline V gives CDR1 LGHNA, CDR2 YSLEER. The CDR3 is made up of 12 amino acids. Trimming shortened V by 1 base and J by 9 bases, and 7 bases separated the two germline ends. The CDR3 reads CASSQVGLEQFF. The CDR3 bases are TGCGCCAGCAGCCAAGTGGGGCTTGAGCAGTTCTTC.

The rearrangement joins TRBV23-1 to TRBJ2-3, with D possibly being TRBD2 (5 bases). TRBV23-1 counts as an open reading frame of uncertain function. The CDR3 has 16 residues. V dropped 0 bases and J dropped 0 bases, with 10 bases sitting between them. This CDR3 reads CASSQSEGASTDTQYF. The CDR3 nucleotides are TGCGCCAGCAGTCAATCAGAGGGAGCTAGCACAGATACGCAGTATTTT.